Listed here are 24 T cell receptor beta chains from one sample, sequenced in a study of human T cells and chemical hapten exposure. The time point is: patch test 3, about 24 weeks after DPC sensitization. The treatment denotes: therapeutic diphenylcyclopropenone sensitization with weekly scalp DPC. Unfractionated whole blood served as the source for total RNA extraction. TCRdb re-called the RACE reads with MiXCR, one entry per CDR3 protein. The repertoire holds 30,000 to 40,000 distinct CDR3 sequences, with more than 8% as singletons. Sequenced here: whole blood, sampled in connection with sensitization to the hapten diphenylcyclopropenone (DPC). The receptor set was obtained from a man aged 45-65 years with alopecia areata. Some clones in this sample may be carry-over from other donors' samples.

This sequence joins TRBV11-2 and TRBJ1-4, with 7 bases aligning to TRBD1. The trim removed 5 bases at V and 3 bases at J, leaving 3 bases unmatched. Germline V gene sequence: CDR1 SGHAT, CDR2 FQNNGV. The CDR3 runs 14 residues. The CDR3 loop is CASSRGQSNEKLFF. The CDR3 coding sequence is TGTGCCAGCAGCCGGGGACAGTCTAATGAAAAACTGTTTTTT.

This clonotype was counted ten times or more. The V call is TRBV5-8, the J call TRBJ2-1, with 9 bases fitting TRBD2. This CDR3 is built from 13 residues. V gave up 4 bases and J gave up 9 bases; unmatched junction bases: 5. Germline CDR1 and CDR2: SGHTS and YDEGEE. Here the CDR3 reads CASSPGTSSEQFF. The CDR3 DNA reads TGTGCCAGCAGCCCCGGGACTAGCAGTGAGCAGTTCTTC.

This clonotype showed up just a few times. The CDR3 nucleotides read TGTGCCAGCAGCTCCTCTCTGGGCCGGGCTTTCTTT. Translation gives CASSSSLGRAFF. V usage is TRBV28 and J usage is TRBJ1-1, with no clear D. This CDR3 spans 12 amino acids. Trimming shortened V by 6 bases and J by 11 bases, and 16 bases separated the two germline ends. Germline V gene data show CDR1 as MDHEN and CDR2 as SYDVKM.

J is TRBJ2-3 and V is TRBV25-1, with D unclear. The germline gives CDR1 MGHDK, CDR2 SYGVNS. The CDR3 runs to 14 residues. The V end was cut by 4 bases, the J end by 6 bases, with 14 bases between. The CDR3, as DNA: TGTGCCAGCAGTGGAGGCGGACGGTCTGATACGCAGTATTTT. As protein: CASSGGGRSDTQYF. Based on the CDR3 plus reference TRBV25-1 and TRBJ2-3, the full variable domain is EADIYQTPRYLVIGTGKKITLECSQTMGHDKMYWYQQDPGMELHLIHYSYGVNSTEKGDLSSESTVSRIRTEHFPLTLESARPSHTSQYLCASSGGGRSDTQYFGPGTRLTVL.

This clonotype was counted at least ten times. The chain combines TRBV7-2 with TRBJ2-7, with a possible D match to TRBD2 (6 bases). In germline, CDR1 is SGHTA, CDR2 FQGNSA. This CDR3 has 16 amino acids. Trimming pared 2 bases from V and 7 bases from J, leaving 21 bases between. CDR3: CASSLTHPGVGIEQYF. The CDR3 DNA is TGTGCCAGCAGCTTAACTCATCCGGGAGTAGGTATAGAGCAGTACTTC.

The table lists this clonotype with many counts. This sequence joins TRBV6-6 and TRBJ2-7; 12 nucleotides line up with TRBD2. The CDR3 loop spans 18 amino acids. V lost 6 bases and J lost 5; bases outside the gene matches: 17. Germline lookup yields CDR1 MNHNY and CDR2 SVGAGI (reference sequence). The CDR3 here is CASSPRLAGVLVVHEQYF. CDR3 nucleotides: TGTGCCAGCAGCCCAAGACTAGCGGGAGTCTTGGTTGTCCACGAGCAGTACTTC.

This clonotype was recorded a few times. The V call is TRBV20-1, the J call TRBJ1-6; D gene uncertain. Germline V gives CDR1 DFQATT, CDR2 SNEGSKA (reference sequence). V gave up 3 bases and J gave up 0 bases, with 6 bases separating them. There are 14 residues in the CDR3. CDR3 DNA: TGCAGTGCTAGGGGGAGCTCCTATAATTCACCCCTCCACTTT. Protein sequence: CSARGSSYNSPLHF.

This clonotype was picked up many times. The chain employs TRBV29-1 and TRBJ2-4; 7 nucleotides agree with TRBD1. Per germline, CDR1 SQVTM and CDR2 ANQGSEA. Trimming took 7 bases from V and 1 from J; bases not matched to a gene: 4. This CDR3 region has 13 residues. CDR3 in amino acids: CSAMGQAKNIQYF. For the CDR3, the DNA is TGCAGCGCGATGGGACAGGCCAAAAACATTCAGTACTTC.

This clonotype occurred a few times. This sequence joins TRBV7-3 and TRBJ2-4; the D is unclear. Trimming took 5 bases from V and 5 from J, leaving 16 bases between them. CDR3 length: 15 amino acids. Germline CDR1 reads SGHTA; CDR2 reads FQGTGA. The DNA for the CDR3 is TGTGCCAGCAGCCCCGACCCCTCTACGGAAAACATTCAGTACTTC. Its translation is CASSPDPSTENIQYF.

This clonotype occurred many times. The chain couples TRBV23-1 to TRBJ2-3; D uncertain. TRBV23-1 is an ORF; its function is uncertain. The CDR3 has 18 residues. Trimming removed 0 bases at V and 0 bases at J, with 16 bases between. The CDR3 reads CASSQSAVFPPSTDTQYF. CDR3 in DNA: TGCGCCAGCAGTCAATCTGCAGTCTTTCCTCCTAGCACAGATACGCAGTATTTT.

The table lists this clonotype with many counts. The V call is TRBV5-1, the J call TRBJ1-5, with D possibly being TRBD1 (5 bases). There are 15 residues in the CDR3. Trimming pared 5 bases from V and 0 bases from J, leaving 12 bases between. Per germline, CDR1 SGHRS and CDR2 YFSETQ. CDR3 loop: CASRSGEHSNQPQHF. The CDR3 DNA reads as TGCGCCAGCAGGTCGGGGGAGCATAGCAATCAGCCCCAGCATTTT.

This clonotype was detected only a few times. CDR3 sequence (DNA): TGCAGTGCTAGAGTCCCCACACCGGGACTAGCGACAGATACGCAGTATTTT. Translating it yields CSARVPTPGLATDTQYF. The J gene is TRBJ2-3, the V gene TRBV20-1; TRBD2 aligns across 10 bases. The CDR3 runs to 17 residues. The J segment lost 3 bases and the V segment lost 1 base, leaving 10 bases of the junction unmatched. The germline gives CDR1 DFQATT, CDR2 SNEGSKA (reference sequence).

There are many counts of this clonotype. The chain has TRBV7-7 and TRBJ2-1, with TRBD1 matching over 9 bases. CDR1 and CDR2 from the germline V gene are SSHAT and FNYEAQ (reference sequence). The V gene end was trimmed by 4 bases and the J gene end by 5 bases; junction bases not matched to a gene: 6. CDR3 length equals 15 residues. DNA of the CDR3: TGTGCCAGCAGCTGGGGACAGGGAAGAAACAATGAGCAGTTCTTC. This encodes CASSWGQGRNNEQFF.

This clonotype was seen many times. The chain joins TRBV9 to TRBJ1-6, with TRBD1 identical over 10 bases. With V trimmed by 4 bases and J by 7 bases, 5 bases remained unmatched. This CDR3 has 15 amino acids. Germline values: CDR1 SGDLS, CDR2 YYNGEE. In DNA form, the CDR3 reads TGTGCCAGCAGCCCCCAGGGACAGGGGAATTCACCCCTCCACTTT. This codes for CASSPQGQGNSPLHF.

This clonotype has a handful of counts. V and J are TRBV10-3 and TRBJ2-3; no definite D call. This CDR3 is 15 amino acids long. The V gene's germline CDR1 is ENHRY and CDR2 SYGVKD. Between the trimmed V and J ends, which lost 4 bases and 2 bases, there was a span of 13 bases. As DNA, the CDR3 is TGTGCCATCAGTGTGCTAGTAGGCGACACAGATACGCAGTATTTT. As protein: CAISVLVGDTDTQYF.

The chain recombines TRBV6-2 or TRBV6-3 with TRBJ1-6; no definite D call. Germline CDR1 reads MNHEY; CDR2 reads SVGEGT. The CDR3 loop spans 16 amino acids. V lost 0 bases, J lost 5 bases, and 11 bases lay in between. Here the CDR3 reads CASSYSEARHNSPLHF. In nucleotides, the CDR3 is TGTGCCAGCAGTTACTCGGAGGCCAGGCATAATTCACCCCTCCACTTT.

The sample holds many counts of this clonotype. This CDR3 reads CASSSGQTYEQYF. CDR3 sequence (DNA): TGTGCCAGCAGTTCGGGACAAACCTACGAGCAGTACTTC. The chain couples TRBV28 to TRBJ2-7, with D possibly being TRBD1 (6 bases). There are 13 residues in the CDR3. CDR1 MDHEN and CDR2 SYDVKM come from the germline V gene. V was trimmed by 4 bases and J by 2 bases, leaving 9 bases between them.

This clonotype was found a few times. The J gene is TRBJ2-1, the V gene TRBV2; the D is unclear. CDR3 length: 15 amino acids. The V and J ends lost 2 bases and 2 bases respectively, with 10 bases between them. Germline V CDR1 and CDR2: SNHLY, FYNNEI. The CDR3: CASSEMALAYNEQFF. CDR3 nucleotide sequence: TGTGCCAGCAGTGAAATGGCGCTTGCCTACAATGAGCAGTTCTTC.

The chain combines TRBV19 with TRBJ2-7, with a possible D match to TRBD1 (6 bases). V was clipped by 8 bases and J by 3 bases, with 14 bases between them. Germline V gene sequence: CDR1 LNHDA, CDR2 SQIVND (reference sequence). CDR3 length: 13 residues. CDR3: CASSGQIFYEQYF. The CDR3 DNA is TGTGCCAGTTCCGGACAGATCTTCTACGAGCAGTACTTC.

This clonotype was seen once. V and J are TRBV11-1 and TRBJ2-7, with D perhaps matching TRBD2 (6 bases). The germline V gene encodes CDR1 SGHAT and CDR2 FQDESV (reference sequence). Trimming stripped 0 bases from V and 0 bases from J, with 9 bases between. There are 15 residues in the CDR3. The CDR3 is CASSLASGPSYEQYF. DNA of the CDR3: TGTGCCAGCAGCTTAGCGAGCGGGCCCTCCTACGAGCAGTACTTC.

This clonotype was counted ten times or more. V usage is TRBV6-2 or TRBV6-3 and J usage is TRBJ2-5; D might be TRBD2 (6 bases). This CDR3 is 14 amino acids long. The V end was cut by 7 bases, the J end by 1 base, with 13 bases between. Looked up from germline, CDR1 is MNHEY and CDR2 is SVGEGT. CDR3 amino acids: CASTPGGIQETQYF. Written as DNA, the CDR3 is TGTGCCAGCACCCCCGGGGGAATCCAAGAGACCCAGTACTTC.

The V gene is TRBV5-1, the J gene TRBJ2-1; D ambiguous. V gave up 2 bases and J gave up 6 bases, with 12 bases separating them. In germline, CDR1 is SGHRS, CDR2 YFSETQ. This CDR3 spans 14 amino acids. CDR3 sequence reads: CASSFRSAINEQFF. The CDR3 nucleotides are TGCGCCAGCAGCTTTAGGTCAGCGATCAATGAGCAGTTCTTC.

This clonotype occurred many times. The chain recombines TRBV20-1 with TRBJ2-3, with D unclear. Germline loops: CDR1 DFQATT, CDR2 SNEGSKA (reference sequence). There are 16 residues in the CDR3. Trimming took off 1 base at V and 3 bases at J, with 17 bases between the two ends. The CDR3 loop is CSARVPPGGPTDTQYF. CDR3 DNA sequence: TGCAGTGCTAGAGTTCCCCCCGGTGGCCCGACAGATACGCAGTATTTT.

The CDR3 DNA reads TGTGCCAGCAGCCCACCCGGGGAGGGTACCTATGGCTACACCTTC. This codes for CASSPPGEGTYGYTF. The chain joins TRBV28 to TRBJ1-2; D not resolved. Trimming pared 6 bases from V and 4 bases from J, leaving 18 bases between. The CDR3 totals 15 residues. CDR1 and CDR2 (germline): MDHEN, SYDVKM.